This T cell receptor beta chain was sequenced for a study of blood T cells in healthy people across ages. The CDR3 covers 15 residues. V dropped 0 bases and J dropped 6 bases, with 9 bases sitting between them. Germline assignment: CDR1 SGHTA and CDR2 FQGNSA. Through a sample-barcoded 5' primer and a J-beta primer mix, a second PCR was run for roughly 7 to 11 cycles. TCRdb reprocessed the 5' RACE reads via MiXCR and lists one record per CDR3 protein. The sample lists 1,300,000 or so distinct CDR3 sequences, roughly 64% occurring once. Broader study findings: Fewer expanded clones and more diversity marked long-lived versus aged donors. As naive T cell percentage varied, TCR beta diversity correlated strongly with it. The lack of PBMC sorting stopped any conclusive naive versus antigen-experienced comparison.

A word on this clonotype: Its target is unknown.

The chain combines TRBV7-2 with TRBJ1-6, with TRBD1 as a possible D gene (5 bases). The sample comprised blood. The sequence was collected from a man aged 18 to 30 in good health. The CDR3 is CASSLAGVSNSPLHF. The CDR3 region has the DNA TGTGCCAGCAGCTTAGCAGGGGTGTCTAATTCACCCCTCCACTTT.